The present TCR beta chain was sequenced within a study of blood T cell repertoires in COVID-19. The wider study: The United States, Italy and Spain were the sources of the acute and convalescent COVID-19 samples. Nucleic acid was either cDNA or gDNA, and it came from T cells, B-cell-depleted T cells, or PBMCs.

From germline, CDR1 is LNHNV and CDR2 YYDKDF (reference sequence). This CDR3 comprises 16 residues. V dropped 0 bases and J dropped 0 bases, with 9 bases sitting between them. Original analysis: Amplification of reference gene primers was used by the study to estimate nucleated cell counts. Sequenced by immunoSEQ multiplex PCR; TCRdb stores in-frame clones only, minus some. The V and J calls and clone size are taken from that table; D and trimming were inferred from the DNA. The table shows some 100,000 clones, with approximately 82% occurring only once. Material for sequencing was peripheral blood. The TCR sequence derives from a man aged 45 to 65 with active or convalescent COVID-19. The chain is built from TRBV15 and TRBJ2-1; maybe TRBD2 (5 bases). CDR3 residues: CATSRDPGSSYNEQFF. Here the CDR3 DNA reads TGTGCCACCAGCAGAGATCCGGGGAGCTCCTACAATGAGCAGTTCTTC.